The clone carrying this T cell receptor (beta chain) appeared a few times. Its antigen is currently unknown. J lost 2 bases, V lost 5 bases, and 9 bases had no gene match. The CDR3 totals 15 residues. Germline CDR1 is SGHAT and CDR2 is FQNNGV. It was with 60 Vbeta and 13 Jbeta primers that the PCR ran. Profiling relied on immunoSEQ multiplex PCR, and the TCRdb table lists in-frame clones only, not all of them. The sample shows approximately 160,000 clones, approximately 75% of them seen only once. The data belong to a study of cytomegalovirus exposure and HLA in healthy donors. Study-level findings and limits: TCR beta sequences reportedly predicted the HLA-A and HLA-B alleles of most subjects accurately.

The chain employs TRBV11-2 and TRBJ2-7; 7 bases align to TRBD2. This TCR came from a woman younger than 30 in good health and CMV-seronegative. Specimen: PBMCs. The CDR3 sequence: CASSPPVSGTYEQYF. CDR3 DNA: TGTGCCAGCAGCCCACCGGTCAGCGGGACCTACGAGCAGTACTTC.